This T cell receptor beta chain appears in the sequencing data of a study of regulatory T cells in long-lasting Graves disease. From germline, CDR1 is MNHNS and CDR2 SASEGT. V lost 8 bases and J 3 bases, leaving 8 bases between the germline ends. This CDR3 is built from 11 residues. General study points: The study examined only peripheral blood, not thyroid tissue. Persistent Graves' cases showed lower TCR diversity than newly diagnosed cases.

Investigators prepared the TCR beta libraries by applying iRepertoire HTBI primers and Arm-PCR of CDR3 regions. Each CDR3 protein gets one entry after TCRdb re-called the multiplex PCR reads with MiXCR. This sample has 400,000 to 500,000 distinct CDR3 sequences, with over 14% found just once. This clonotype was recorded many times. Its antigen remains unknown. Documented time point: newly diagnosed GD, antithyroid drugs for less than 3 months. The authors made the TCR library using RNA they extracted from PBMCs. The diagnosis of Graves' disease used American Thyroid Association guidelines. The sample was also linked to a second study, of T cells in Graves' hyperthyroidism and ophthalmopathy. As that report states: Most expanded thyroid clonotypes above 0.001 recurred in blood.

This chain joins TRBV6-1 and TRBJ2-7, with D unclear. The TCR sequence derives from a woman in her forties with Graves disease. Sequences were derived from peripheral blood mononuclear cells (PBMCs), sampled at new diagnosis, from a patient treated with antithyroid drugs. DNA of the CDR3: TGTGCCAGCTCCCCACTCTACGAGCAGTACTTC. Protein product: CASSPLYEQYF.